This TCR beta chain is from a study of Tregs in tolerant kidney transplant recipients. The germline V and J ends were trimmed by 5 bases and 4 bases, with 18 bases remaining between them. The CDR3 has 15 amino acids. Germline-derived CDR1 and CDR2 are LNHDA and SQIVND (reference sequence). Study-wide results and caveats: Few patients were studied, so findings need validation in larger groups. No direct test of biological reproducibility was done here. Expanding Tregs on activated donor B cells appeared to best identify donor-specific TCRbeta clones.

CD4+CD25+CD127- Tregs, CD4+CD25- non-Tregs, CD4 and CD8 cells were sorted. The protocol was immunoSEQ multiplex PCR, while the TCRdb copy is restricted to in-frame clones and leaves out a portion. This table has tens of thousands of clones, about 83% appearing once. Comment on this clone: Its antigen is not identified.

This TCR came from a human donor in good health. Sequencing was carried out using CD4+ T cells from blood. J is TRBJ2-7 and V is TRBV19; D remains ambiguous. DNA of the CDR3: TGTGCCAGTAGTTCAGACCCGATTGCCGGGTACGAGCAGTACTTC. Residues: CASSSDPIAGYEQYF.